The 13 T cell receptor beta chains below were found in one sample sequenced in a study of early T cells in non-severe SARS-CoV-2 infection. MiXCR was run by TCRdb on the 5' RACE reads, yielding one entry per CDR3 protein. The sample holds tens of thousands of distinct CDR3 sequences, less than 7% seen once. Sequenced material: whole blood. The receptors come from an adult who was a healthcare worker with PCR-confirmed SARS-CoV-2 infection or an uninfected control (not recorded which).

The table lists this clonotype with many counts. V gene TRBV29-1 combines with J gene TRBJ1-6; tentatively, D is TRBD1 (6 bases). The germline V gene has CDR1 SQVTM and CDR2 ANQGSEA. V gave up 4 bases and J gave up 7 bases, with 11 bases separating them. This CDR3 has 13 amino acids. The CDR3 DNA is TGCAGCGTTGGCCAGGGGCTGAATTCACCCCTCCACTTT. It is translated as CSVGQGLNSPLHF.

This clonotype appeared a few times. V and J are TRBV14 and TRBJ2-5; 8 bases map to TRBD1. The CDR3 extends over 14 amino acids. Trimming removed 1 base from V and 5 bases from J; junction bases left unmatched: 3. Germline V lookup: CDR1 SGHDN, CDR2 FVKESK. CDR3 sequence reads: CASSQGQGRETQYF. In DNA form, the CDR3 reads TGTGCCAGCAGCCAAGGACAGGGGCGGGAGACCCAGTACTTC. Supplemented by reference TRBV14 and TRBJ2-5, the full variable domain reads EAGVTQFPSHSVIEKGQTVTLRCDPISGHDNLYWYRRVMGKEIKFLLHFVKESKQDESGMPNNRFLAERTGGTYSTLKVQPAELEDSGVYFCASSQGQGRETQYFGPGTRLLVL.

CDR3 in amino acids: CSVVPGSHEQYF. The CDR3 DNA is TGCAGCGTTGTCCCAGGTAGCCACGAGCAGTACTTC. The chain has TRBV29-1 and TRBJ2-7; no definite D call. Trimming cost V 4 bases and J 5 bases, with 12 bases left between them. This CDR3 spans 12 amino acids. Germline lookup yields CDR1 SQVTM and CDR2 ANQGSEA.

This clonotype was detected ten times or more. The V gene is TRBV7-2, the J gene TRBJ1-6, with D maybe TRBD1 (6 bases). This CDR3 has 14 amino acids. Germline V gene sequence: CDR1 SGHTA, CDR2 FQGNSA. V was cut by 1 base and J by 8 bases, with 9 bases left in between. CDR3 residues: CASSLVDSDSPLHF. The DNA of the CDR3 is TGTGCCAGCAGCTTAGTGGACAGTGATTCACCCCTCCACTTT.

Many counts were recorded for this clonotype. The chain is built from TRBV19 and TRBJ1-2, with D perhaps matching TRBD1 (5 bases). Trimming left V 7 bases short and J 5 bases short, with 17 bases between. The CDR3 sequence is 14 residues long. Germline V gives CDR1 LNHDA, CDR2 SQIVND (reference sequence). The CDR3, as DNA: TGTGCCAGTACCAAGCTCCGGGACTTGTATGGCTACACCTTC. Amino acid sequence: CASTKLRDLYGYTF.

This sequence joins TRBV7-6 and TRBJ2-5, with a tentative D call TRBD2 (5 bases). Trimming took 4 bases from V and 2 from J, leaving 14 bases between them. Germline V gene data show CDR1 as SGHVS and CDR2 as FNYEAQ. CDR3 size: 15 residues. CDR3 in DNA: TGTGCCAGCAGCTACCATCCGGCGGGTCAAGAGACCCAGTACTTC. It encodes CASSYHPAGQETQYF.

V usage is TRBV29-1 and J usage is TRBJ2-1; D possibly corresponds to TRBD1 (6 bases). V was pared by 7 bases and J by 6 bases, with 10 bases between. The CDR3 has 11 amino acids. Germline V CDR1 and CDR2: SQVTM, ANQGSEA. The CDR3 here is CSADRANEQFF. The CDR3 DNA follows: TGCAGCGCGGACAGAGCCAATGAGCAGTTCTTC.

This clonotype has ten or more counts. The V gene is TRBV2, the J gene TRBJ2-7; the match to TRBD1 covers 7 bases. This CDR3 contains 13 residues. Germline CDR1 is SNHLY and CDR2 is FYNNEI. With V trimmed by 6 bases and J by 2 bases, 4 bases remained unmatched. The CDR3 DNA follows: TGTGCCAGCAGGCCGGGACAGCCCTACGAGCAGTACTTC. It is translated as CASRPGQPYEQYF. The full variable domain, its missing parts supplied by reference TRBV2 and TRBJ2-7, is EPEVTQTPSHQVTQMGQEVILRCVPISNHLYFYWYRQILGQKVEFLVSFYNNEISEKSEIFDDQFSVERPDGSNFTLKIRSTKLEDSAMYFCASRPGQPYEQYFGPGTRLTVT.

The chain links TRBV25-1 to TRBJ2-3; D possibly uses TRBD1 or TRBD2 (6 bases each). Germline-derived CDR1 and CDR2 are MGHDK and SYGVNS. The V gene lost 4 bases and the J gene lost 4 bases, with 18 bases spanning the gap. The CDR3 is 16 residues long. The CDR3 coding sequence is TGTGCCAGCAGTGGAGGTTGGGGGGCCATGTCAGATACGCAGTATTTT. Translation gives CASSGGWGAMSDTQYF.

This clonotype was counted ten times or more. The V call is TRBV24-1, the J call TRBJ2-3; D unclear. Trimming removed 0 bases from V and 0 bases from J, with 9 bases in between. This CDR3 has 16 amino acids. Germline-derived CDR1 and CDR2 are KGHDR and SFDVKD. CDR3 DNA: TGTGCCACCAGTGATTTGCCCCGGACCAGCACAGATACGCAGTATTTT. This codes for CATSDLPRTSTDTQYF.

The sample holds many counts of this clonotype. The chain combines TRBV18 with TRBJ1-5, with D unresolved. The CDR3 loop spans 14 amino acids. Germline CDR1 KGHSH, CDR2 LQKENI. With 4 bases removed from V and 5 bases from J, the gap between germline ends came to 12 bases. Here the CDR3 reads CASSQGLEDQPQHF. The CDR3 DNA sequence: TGTGCCAGCTCACAGGGTCTCGAGGATCAGCCCCAGCATTTT.

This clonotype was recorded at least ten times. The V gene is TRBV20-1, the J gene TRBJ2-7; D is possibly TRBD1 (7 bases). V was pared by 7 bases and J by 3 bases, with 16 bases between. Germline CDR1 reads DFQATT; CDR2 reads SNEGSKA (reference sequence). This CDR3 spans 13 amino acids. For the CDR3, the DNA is TGCAGTGTAGCGCAGGGGGGAGGCTACGAGCAGTACTTC. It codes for CSVAQGGGYEQYF.

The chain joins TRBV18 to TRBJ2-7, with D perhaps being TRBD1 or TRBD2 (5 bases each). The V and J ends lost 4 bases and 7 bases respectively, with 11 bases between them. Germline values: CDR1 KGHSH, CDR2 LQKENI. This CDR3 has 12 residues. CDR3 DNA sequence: TGTGCCAGCTCACTCCGGGACGGAGAGCAGTACTTC. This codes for CASSLRDGEQYF.